The table lists the clone carrying this T cell receptor (beta chain) with a count of one. TCRdb used MiXCR to reprocess the PCR reads, holding one entry per CDR3 protein. The sample contains approximately 84,000 distinct CDR3 sequences, roughly 51% of which appear only once. This record comes from a study of CDR3 diversity in severe acne. Germline CDR1 MGHRA, CDR2 YSYEKL. The CDR3 consists of 17 residues. Trimming left V 0 bases short and J 1 base short, with 15 bases between. This chain links TRBV4-1 with TRBJ1-1, with unresolved D. Sequencing was carried out using blood. This sequence originates from a male donor in good health, without acne. As DNA, the CDR3 is TGCGCCAGCAGCCAAGATCAGCTCGGGCCATCGAACACTGAAGCTTTCTTT. This encodes CASSQDQLGPSNTEAFF.